Included here is one T cell receptor (beta chain) sequence, with context. Sequence at one end of the junction differs from germline and may be a read error. The source of the sample is a study of OX40 agonist ivuxolimab in advanced cancers. Study context: Head and neck, renal cell, melanoma or hepatocellular carcinoma were the cancers that dose-escalation patients had.

Germline V gives CDR1 MGHRA, CDR2 YSYEKL. The CDR3 is 11 amino acids. The method was immunoSEQ multiplex PCR; TCRdb's version includes in-frame clones alone and lacks a portion of them. Of about 49,000 clones detected, approximately 86% appear once; the ten largest clones hold roughly half. The rearrangement joins TRBV4-1 to TRBJ1-2; a weak D match, TRBD1 (5 bases). The specimen comprised CD4+ or CD8+ T cells sorted from blood, sampled in a trial of the OX40 agonist ivuxolimab. This sequence was found in an adult with an advanced solid tumor such as melanoma, head and neck, liver or kidney cancer. The DNA for the CDR3 is TGTGCCAGCAGCCAATGGGGCGGCTACACCTTC. Translated, it gives CASSQWGGYTF.